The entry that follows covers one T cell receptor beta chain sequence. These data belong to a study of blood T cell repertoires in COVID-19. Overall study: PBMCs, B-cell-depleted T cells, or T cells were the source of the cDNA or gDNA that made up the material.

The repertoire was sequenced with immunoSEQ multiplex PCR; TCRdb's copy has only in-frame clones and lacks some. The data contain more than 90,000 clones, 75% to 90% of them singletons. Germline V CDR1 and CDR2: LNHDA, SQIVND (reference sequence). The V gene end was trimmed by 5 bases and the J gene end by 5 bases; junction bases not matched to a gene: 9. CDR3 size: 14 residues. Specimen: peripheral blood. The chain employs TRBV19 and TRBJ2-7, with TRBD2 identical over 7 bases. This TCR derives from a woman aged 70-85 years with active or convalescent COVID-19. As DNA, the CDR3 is TGTGCCAGTAGTGTCCGGCGGGGAGGGAACGAGCAGTACTTC. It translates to CASSVRRGGNEQYF.